This TCR beta chain was recorded in a study of cytomegalovirus exposure and HLA in healthy donors. The study's findings and limits: Using a false discovery rate of 0.05, a later analysis showed that 16,951 TCR beta sequences were associated with HLA alleles. Some V segments (TRBV6-2 and TRBV6-3 among them) were excluded as indistinguishable. The study put 150 to 200 TCR beta chains on its list as cytomegalovirus-associated.

The CDR3 contains 13 residues. V was pared by 5 bases and J by 2 bases, with 10 bases between. The germline V gene encodes CDR1 MRHNA and CDR2 SNTAGT. As regards this clone: As yet, its antigen is unknown.

Use of 60 Vbeta and 13 Jbeta primers characterized the PCR. Using immunoSEQ multiplex PCR, the repertoire was profiled, and TCRdb retains in-frame clones only, with some absent. This sample has about 170,000 clones, with approximately 82% found just once. This receptor was obtained from a male donor in good health and CMV-seronegative. Material: PBMCs. The V gene is TRBV6-4, the J gene TRBJ2-7, with D uncertain. Here the CDR3 reads CASSKYKTYEQYF. CDR3 coding DNA: TGTGCCAGCAGTAAGTACAAAACCTACGAGCAGTACTTC.